The 20 T cell receptor beta chains below were found in one sample sequenced in a study of blood T cell repertoires in COVID-19. Only in-frame clones appear in the TCRdb table, and some are missing; sequencing was by immunoSEQ multiplex PCR. The table shows about 210,000 clones, with 90% to 95% occurring only once. Sequenced: peripheral blood. Receptors were obtained from a man aged 30 to 39 with acute or convalescent COVID-19.

The rearrangement joins TRBV19 to TRBJ2-1, with TRBD2 matching 12 bases. Germline CDR1 is LNHDA and CDR2 is SQIVND (reference sequence). CDR3 size: 19 residues. Losses at the gene ends were 1 base for V and 3 bases for J; bases not matched to a gene: 10. CDR3 nucleotides: TGTGCCAGTAGTATAGCCCAGAGGACTAGCGGGGCCTACTACAATGAGCAGTTCTTC. Amino acid sequence: CASSIAQRTSGAYYNEQFF.

The V gene is TRBV20-1, the J gene TRBJ2-1; no clear D gene. V lost 3 bases to trimming and J lost 5 bases, with 14 bases between them. Per germline, CDR1 DFQATT and CDR2 SNEGSKA (reference sequence). CDR3 length: 14 amino acids. CDR3 protein: CSASGHGGHNEQFF. Written as DNA, the CDR3 is TGCAGTGCTAGTGGCCACGGTGGGCACAATGAGCAGTTCTTC.

Only one count was recorded for this clone. V is TRBV11-2 and J is TRBJ2-1; 11 bases fit TRBD2. V gave up 4 bases and J gave up 4 bases; unmatched junction bases: 6. Germline V gives CDR1 SGHAT, CDR2 FQNNGV. This CDR3 has 16 residues. CDR3 nucleotide sequence: TGTGCCAGCAGCTCGTCGGCTAGCGGGGGGTACAATGAGCAGTTCTTC. The encoded protein is CASSSSASGGYNEQFF.

The rearrangement joins TRBV12-3 or TRBV12-4 to TRBJ1-1, with D uncertain. V gave up 6 bases and J gave up 7 bases, with 12 bases separating them. The CDR3 loop spans 12 amino acids. CDR3: CASRPSIGEAFF. For the CDR3, the DNA is TGTGCCAGCAGGCCCTCCATCGGTGAAGCTTTCTTT.

This clone has just one count. The chain combines TRBV11-2 with TRBJ1-2; D is unclear. The germline CDR1 and CDR2 sequences are SGHAT and FQNNGV. V lost 0 bases, J lost 8 bases, and 10 bases lay in between. This CDR3 has 13 residues. In DNA, the CDR3 is TGTGCCAGCAGCTTAGACCGGGTGCCGGGCTACACCTTC. Translating gives CASSLDRVPGYTF. Filled out from reference TRBV11-2 and TRBJ1-2, the complete variable domain reads EAGVAQSPRYKIIEKRQSVAFWCNPISGHATLYWYQQILGQGPKLLIQFQNNGVVDDSQLPKDRFSAERLKGVDSTLKIQPAKLEDSAVYLCASSLDRVPGYTFGSGTRLTVV.

This chain connects TRBV10-1 to TRBJ1-2; perhaps TRBD1 as D (5 bases). Looked up from germline, CDR1 is WNHNN and CDR2 is SYGVQD (reference sequence). The CDR3 loop spans 11 amino acids. Trimming pared 6 bases from V and 8 bases from J, leaving 10 bases between. The CDR3 loop reads CASSQGIGYTF. DNA of the CDR3: TGCGCCAGCAGCCAGGGCATCGGCTACACCTTC.

For the CDR3, the DNA is TGCGCCAGCAGCCAAGAAAGCACCATCGCTTACGAGCAGTACTTC. Its protein product is CASSQESTIAYEQYF. V and J are TRBV4-1 and TRBJ2-7; D is uncertain. Per germline, CDR1 MGHRA and CDR2 YSYEKL. The CDR3 consists of 15 residues. Trimming took 0 bases from V and 4 from J, leaving 13 bases between them.

The rearrangement uses TRBV4-1 and TRBJ1-6; D may be TRBD1 (5 bases). Germline V lookup: CDR1 MGHRA, CDR2 YSYEKL. The CDR3 extends over 17 amino acids. The ends were cut back, 0 bases at V and 7 bases at J, with 16 bases in the middle. The CDR3 region has the DNA TGCGCCAGCAGCCAAGACCCGGGCAGGGCCAGAAATTCACCCCTCCACTTT. Its translation is CASSQDPGRARNSPLHF.

The chain combines TRBV7-8 with TRBJ2-3, with 7 bases that match TRBD1. CDR3 size: 14 residues. V shed 5 bases, J shed 4 bases, and the junction held 6 bases outside the gene matches. In germline, CDR1 is SGHVS, CDR2 FQNEAQ. The CDR3 DNA follows: TGTGCCAGCAGCCGGGACAGCCCCCCAGATACGCAGTATTTT. It yields the protein CASSRDSPPDTQYF.

As regards this clone: An end of the junction differs from the germline gene, which may be a read error. The chain links TRBV7-7 to TRBJ2-6, with D possibly matching TRBD1 (5 bases). The CDR3 runs to 17 residues. Germline assignment: CDR1 SSHAT and CDR2 FNYEAQ (reference sequence). The DNA of the CDR3 is TGTGCTAGCAGCGATGGGATCCCAGGGACTGGGGCCAACGTCCTGACTTTC. Protein: CASSDGIPGTGANVLTF.

The chain links TRBV30 to TRBJ2-2; D is possibly TRBD2 (6 bases). The ends were cut back, 0 bases at V and 6 bases at J, with 8 bases in the middle. The CDR3 totals 13 residues. Germline values: CDR1 GTSNPN, CDR2 SVGIG (reference sequence). CDR3 nucleotide sequence: TGTGCCTGGAGTGTTCAGCGGGCCGGGGAGCTGTTTTTT. Its protein is CAWSVQRAGELFF.

The gene calls are TRBV5-1 and TRBJ2-3, with 11 bases fitting TRBD2. After removal of 0 bases from V and 9 bases from J, the junction contained 3 bases not matched to a gene. The CDR3 is 14 residues long. Per germline, CDR1 SGHRS and CDR2 YFSETQ. CDR3 sequence (DNA): TGCGCCAGCAGCTTGGAGCGACTAGCGGGGACGCAGTATTTT. Residues: CASSLERLAGTQYF.

The rearrangement links TRBV5-1 to TRBJ1-6, with D hard to call. The V gene lost 3 bases and the J gene lost 13 bases, with 23 bases spanning the gap. The CDR3 loop spans 16 amino acids. Germline lookup yields CDR1 SGHRS and CDR2 YFSETQ. In nucleotides, the CDR3 is TGCGCCAGCAGCTCGGACTCTAGCCAGAACGATAGGCCCCTCCACTTT. Its translation: CASSSDSSQNDRPLHF.

V is TRBV14 and J is TRBJ2-7; no definite D call. The V end was cut by 1 base, the J end by 6 bases, with 10 bases between. CDR1 and CDR2 from the germline V gene are SGHDN and FVKESK. There are 13 residues in the CDR3. The CDR3 loop is CASSQGGSGEQYF. The CDR3 DNA reads as TGTGCCAGCAGCCAAGGTGGATCGGGCGAGCAGTACTTC.

The chain is built from TRBV19 and TRBJ2-3; TRBD2 agrees at 8 bases. The CDR3 spans 15 residues. V dropped 2 bases and J dropped 3; count of bases not matched to a gene: 4. Germline V gene data show CDR1 as LNHDA and CDR2 as SQIVND (reference sequence). As DNA, the CDR3 is TGTGCCAGTAGTATACCGGGACTAGGAACAGATACGCAGTATTTT. It encodes CASSIPGLGTDTQYF.

The chain carries TRBV19 and TRBJ2-7, with a weak D call TRBD1 (6 bases). The V end lost 2 bases, the J end lost 2 bases, and 10 bases lay between the germline ends. The CDR3 has 14 amino acids. From germline, CDR1 is LNHDA and CDR2 SQIVND (reference sequence). CDR3 nucleotide sequence: TGTGCCAGTAGTATAACGGACAGAACCTACGAGCAGTACTTC. This gives the protein CASSITDRTYEQYF.

The rearrangement joins TRBV28 to TRBJ2-1; 11 bases match TRBD2. This CDR3 region has 15 residues. Germline V lookup: CDR1 MDHEN, CDR2 SYDVKM. Trimming took 5 bases from V and 4 from J; bases not matched to a gene: 4. The CDR3 DNA reads as TGTGCCAGCAGTGTAGCGGGAGGGTTATACAATGAGCAGTTCTTC. Its protein product is CASSVAGGLYNEQFF.

This clone appeared a single time. The chain uses TRBV5-1 and TRBJ2-2, with 8 bases lining up with TRBD1. The V gene's germline CDR1 is SGHRS and CDR2 YFSETQ. The trim removed 0 bases at V and 4 bases at J, leaving 5 bases unmatched. The CDR3 length is 16 residues. The CDR3 DNA reads TGCGCCAGCAGCTTGGCTTGGCAGGGGGCCACCGGGGAGCTGTTTTTT. Translated, it gives CASSLAWQGATGELFF.

The V gene is TRBV5-1, the J gene TRBJ1-1; D perhaps matches TRBD1 (6 bases). This CDR3 comprises 13 residues. V was shortened by 4 bases and J by 7 bases, with 14 bases between the two germline ends. Germline lookup yields CDR1 SGHRS and CDR2 YFSETQ. Here the CDR3 reads CASSPGGRVEAFF. As DNA, the CDR3 is TGCGCCAGCAGCCCGGGGGGGCGCGTTGAAGCTTTCTTT.

This clone is a singleton in its sample. The chain has TRBV6-6 and TRBJ2-1, with 9 bases that match TRBD2. This CDR3 contains 17 residues. The germline V gene has CDR1 MNHNY and CDR2 SVGAGI (reference sequence). Losses at the gene ends were 5 bases for V and 5 bases for J; bases not matched to a gene: 13. The CDR3 sequence: CASSPTERGATHNEQFF. CDR3 nucleotide sequence: TGTGCCAGCAGTCCCACTGAGCGGGGGGCTACTCACAATGAGCAGTTCTTC.